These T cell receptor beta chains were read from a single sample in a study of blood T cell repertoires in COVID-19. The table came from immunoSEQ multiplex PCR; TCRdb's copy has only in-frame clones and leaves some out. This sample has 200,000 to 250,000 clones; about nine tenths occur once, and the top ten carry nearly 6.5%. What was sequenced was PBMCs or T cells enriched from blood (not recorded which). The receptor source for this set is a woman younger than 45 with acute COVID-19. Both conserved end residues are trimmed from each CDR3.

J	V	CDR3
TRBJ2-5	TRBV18	ASSPTRGQETQY
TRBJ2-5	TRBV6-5	ASSSGGRRETQY
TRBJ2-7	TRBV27	ASSFSGGPYEQY
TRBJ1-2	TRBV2	ASTQEQDYGYT
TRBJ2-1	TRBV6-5	ASSLAGGPREQF
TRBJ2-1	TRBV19	ASRNLGLAGTLYNEQF
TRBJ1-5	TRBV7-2	ASSFGQFSNQPQH
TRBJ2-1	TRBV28	ASSSPPSGGAREQF
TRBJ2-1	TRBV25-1	ASSEQGRGNEQF
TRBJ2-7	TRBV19	ASSVTLGRSSYEQY
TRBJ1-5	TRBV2	ASSETASNQPQH
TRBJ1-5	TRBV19	ASSMGRESSDDQPQH
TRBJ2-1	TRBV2	ASSEAAGTSGYNEQF
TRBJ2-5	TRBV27	ASSLGQGRVETQY
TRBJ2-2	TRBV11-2	ASSFGHSNTGELF
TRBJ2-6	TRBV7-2	ASSPNRAGANVLT
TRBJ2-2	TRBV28	ASRPWGGQPNTGELF
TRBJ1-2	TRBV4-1	ASSQDRGGTGVSYGYT
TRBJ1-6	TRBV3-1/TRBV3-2	ASSQESLTPLH
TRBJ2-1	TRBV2	ASSQSPGLAGAGEQF
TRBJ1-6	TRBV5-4	ASSLDGTGFSPLH
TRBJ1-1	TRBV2	ASSAGFNTEAF
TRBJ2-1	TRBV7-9	ASSLNTGTGGYNEQF
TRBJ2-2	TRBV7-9	ASSPRRGTNTGELF